This T cell receptor beta chain was sequenced for a study of blood T cells in healthy people across ages. The study's findings and limits: Higher naive T cell percentage went strongly together with higher TCR beta diversity.

This clonotype was recorded many times. Its target is not known. Per sample, a minimum of 6 million PBMCs were isolated. The total RNA that was extracted per sample amounted to at least 5.5 micrograms. A sample-barcoded 5' primer and a J-beta primer mix were used in a second PCR of about 7 to 12 cycles. TCRdb redid the calling of the 5' RACE reads with MiXCR, one entry per CDR3 protein. The profile shows over 450,000 distinct CDR3 sequences, approximately 25% of them singletons. Germline CDR1 is MRHNA and CDR2 is SNTAGT. The junction had 3 bases not matched to a gene; V was cut back by 3 bases and J by 3 bases. The CDR3 spans 15 residues. These data also featured in a second study, about T cells of mothers and their children. That source reports: Similar thymic selection effects on TCR recombination output appear in pairs, both related and unrelated.

This TCR derives from a boy aged 10-17 years in good health. The chain recombines TRBV6-4 with TRBJ2-1, with 9 bases aligning to TRBD2. Sequencing input: blood. The CDR3 sequence is CASSERREGYNEQFF. The CDR3, as DNA: TGTGCCAGCAGTGAGAGGCGGGAGGGCTACAATGAGCAGTTCTTC.